This T cell receptor beta chain appears in the sequencing data of a study of blood T cell repertoires in COVID-19. Study-level background: Sources were T cells, B-cell-depleted T cells, or PBMCs; the material itself was cDNA or gDNA.

The authors' processing: Cell counts per sample came from amplifying reference gene primers. The assay was immunoSEQ multiplex PCR, and TCRdb's table has in-frame clones only and misses some. The V and J calls and clone size were taken over from that table, and D and trimming were inferred from the DNA. The sample carries around 280,000 clones, roughly 90% recorded once. The CDR3 runs to 11 residues. Germline V gives CDR1 MNHEY, CDR2 SVGAGI. V was clipped by 6 bases and J by 7 bases, with 6 bases between them. Across under 25 US areas, participants ranged in age from 18 to 89 years. The chain recombines TRBV6-5 with TRBJ2-2, with D maybe TRBD2 (5 bases). Sequencing was carried out using PBMCs or T cells enriched from blood (not recorded which). The sequence was collected from a woman aged 18-29 years with acute COVID-19. CDR3 in DNA: TGTGCCAGCAGGGCGGGCGGGGAGCTGTTTTTT. Amino acids: CASRAGGELFF.